A single count supports the clone carrying this TCR beta chain. Its matching antigen is unknown. These data belong to a study of T cell repertoires in cytomegalovirus infection. Study at large: Public TCR beta signatures provided an indication of both CMV infection and a matching HLA type.

Study-wide results and limits: Accumulated public TCR beta family frequency recognized individuals carrying CMV together with the relevant HLA. CMV-specific HLA-C-restricted TCR beta clonotypes dominated the ex vivo response.

MiXCR was run by TCRdb on the reads, yielding one entry per CDR3 protein. Of 450,000 to 550,000 distinct CDR3 sequences in the sample, 15% to 20% were seen once. The TCR sequence derives from a human donor in good health (CMV status not recorded). Some clones in this sample may be carry-over from other donors' samples. What was sequenced was CD8+ T cells from PBMCs.

In nucleotides, the CDR3 is TGCAGCGTTGATAGGTCAGGGGAGATCACTGAAGCTTTCTTT. Translating gives CSVDRSGEITEAFF. The chain couples TRBV29-1 to TRBJ1-1; D may be TRBD1 (6 bases). Germline-derived CDR1 and CDR2 are SQVTM and ANQGSEA. The V and J ends lost 3 bases and 4 bases respectively, with 15 bases between them. The CDR3 consists of 14 residues.